Presented here are 17 T cell receptor beta chains from one specimen sequenced in a study of blood T cell repertoires in COVID-19. The protocol was immunoSEQ multiplex PCR, while the TCRdb copy is restricted to in-frame clones and leaves out a portion. The sample consists of 130,000 to 150,000 clones, roughly 80% of them appearing once. The material sequenced was peripheral blood. All receptors derive from a human donor with acute or convalescent COVID-19. The donor label of this sample is uncertain.

The rearrangement links TRBV18 to TRBJ2-5, with 8 bases matching TRBD1. The germline V gene has CDR1 KGHSH and CDR2 LQKENI. V lost 6 bases, J lost 5 bases, and 8 bases stayed unmatched. This CDR3 has 14 amino acids. CDR3 sequence: CASSPTGERETQYF. Here the CDR3 DNA reads TGTGCCAGCTCTCCGACAGGGGAAAGGGAGACCCAGTACTTC.

This chain uses TRBV7-8 with TRBJ1-4; 8 bases are shared with TRBD1. Germline CDR1 is SGHVS and CDR2 is FQNEAQ. The CDR3 consists of 16 residues. The junction had 10 bases not matched to a gene; V was cut back by 4 bases and J by 6 bases. CDR3 sequence reads: CASSSDRVLIDEKLFF. DNA for the CDR3: TGTGCCAGCAGCTCGGACAGGGTGTTAATTGATGAAAAACTGTTTTTT.

The chain couples TRBV27 to TRBJ2-7; 8 bases line up with TRBD2. With 5 bases clipped from V and 4 bases from J, the junction kept 7 bases outside the gene matches. CDR3 size: 14 residues. Germline assignment: CDR1 MNHEY and CDR2 SMNVEV (reference sequence). The CDR3 region is CASSAGSGVYEQYF. In DNA, the CDR3 is TGTGCCAGCAGTGCGGGTAGCGGGGTTTACGAGCAGTACTTC.

The V call is TRBV12-3 or TRBV12-4, the J call TRBJ2-1; D might be TRBD1 (6 bases). Deletions cut 4 bases from V and 7 bases from J, with 11 bases between. The CDR3 has 13 amino acids. CDR3: CASSSYQGNEQFF. CDR3 DNA sequence: TGTGCCAGCAGTTCCTATCAGGGGAATGAGCAGTTCTTC.

As DNA, the CDR3 is TGTGCCACCAGCAGAGGGACACCATCCCGTAACTATGGCTACACCTTC. Amino acid sequence: CATSRGTPSRNYGYTF. This sequence joins TRBV15 and TRBJ1-2, with D perhaps TRBD1 (5 bases). The V end was cut by 1 base, the J end by 1 base, with 13 bases between. This CDR3 has 16 residues. Germline V lookup: CDR1 LNHNV, CDR2 YYDKDF (reference sequence).

This clone has a handful of counts. The V and J genes are TRBV5-6 and TRBJ2-2; TRBD2 matches 7 bases. This CDR3 spans 16 amino acids. Germline V gene sequence: CDR1 SGHDT, CDR2 YYEEEE. The ends lost 4 bases at V and 4 bases at J; junction bases unmatched: 10. CDR3 sequence (DNA): TGTGCCAGCAGCCCTCGGGAAGCGGGGAGCACCGGGGAGCTGTTTTTT. It encodes CASSPREAGSTGELFF.

V usage is TRBV30 and J usage is TRBJ2-7; tentatively, D is TRBD1 (6 bases). Germline V gives CDR1 GTSNPN, CDR2 SVGIG (reference sequence). The CDR3 length is 11 residues. With 5 bases removed from V and 1 base from J, the gap between germline ends came to 6 bases. The CDR3 sequence: CAWGQSYEQYF. The CDR3 DNA reads as TGTGCCTGGGGACAGTCCTACGAGCAGTACTTC. Full variable domain (outside the CDR3, taken from reference TRBV30 and TRBJ2-7): SQTIHQWPATLVQPVGSPLSLECTVEGTSNPNLYWYRQAAGRGLQLLFYSVGIGQISSEVPQNLSASRPQDRQFILSSKKLLLSDSGFYLCAWGQSYEQYFGPGTRLTVT.

This CDR3 reads CASSPTGVRNEAFF. DNA for the CDR3: TGCGCCAGCAGCCCCACAGGGGTACGGAATGAAGCTTTCTTT. The gene calls are TRBV5-1 and TRBJ1-1; 7 bases line up with TRBD1. Trimming took 4 bases from V and 7 from J; bases not matched to a gene: 10. Germline V lookup: CDR1 SGHRS, CDR2 YFSETQ. There are 14 residues in the CDR3.

The chain recombines TRBV30 with TRBJ2-2; no definite D call. The germline V and J ends were trimmed by 1 base and 5 bases, with 5 bases remaining between them. The CDR3 extends over 12 amino acids. CDR1 is GTSNPN, CDR2 SVGIG, per germline (reference sequence). The CDR3: CAWSGQTGELFF. The CDR3 nucleotides are TGTGCCTGGAGTGGACAAACCGGGGAGCTGTTTTTT. The full variable domain, with the rest looked up from reference TRBV30 and TRBJ2-2, is SQTIHQWPATLVQPVGSPLSLECTVEGTSNPNLYWYRQAAGRGLQLLFYSVGIGQISSEVPQNLSASRPQDRQFILSSKKLLLSDSGFYLCAWSGQTGELFFGEGSRLTVL.

This chain joins TRBV5-8 and TRBJ2-6; the D gene is possibly TRBD1 (5 bases). The CDR3 has 17 amino acids. Germline V gene lookup returns CDR1 SGHTS and CDR2 YDEGEE. V was shortened by 1 base and J by 0 bases, with 11 bases between the two germline ends. The CDR3 coding sequence is TGTGCCAGCAGCTTGAGGGGCGCGATCTCTGGGGCCAACGTCCTGACTTTC. Residues: CASSLRGAISGANVLTF.

This rearrangement joins TRBV4-1 to TRBJ2-3; TRBD2 is a possible D gene (7 bases). Per the germline V gene, CDR1 is MGHRA and CDR2 is YSYEKL. V was cut by 3 bases and J by 4 bases, with 14 bases left in between. The CDR3 runs 15 residues. The CDR3 spells CASSQRGGYADTQYF. CDR3 nucleotide sequence: TGCGCCAGCAGCCAGCGCGGGGGCTACGCAGATACGCAGTATTTT.

The chain uses TRBV5-6 and TRBJ1-4; the D is unclear. The CDR3 runs to 14 residues. Germline CDR1 and CDR2: SGHDT and YYEEEE. Trimming removed 4 bases at V and 10 bases at J, with 17 bases between. CDR3 nucleotides: TGTGCCAGCAGCCCACGATACCTAGGCGGAAAACTGTTTTTT. Translated: CASSPRYLGGKLFF.

The J gene is TRBJ2-7, the V gene TRBV5-6; TRBD1 matches at 10 bases. The J segment lost 3 bases and the V segment lost 4 bases, leaving 4 bases of the junction unmatched. The CDR3 loop spans 14 amino acids. Germline V gives CDR1 SGHDT, CDR2 YYEEEE. The CDR3 DNA follows: TGTGCCAGCAGCCTCGGACAGGGGGGCTACGAGCAGTACTTC. Protein sequence: CASSLGQGGYEQYF.

The V call is TRBV5-4, the J call TRBJ1-1; TRBD1 might be the D (5 bases). Trimming removed 6 bases from V and 3 bases from J, with 21 bases in between. Looked up from germline, CDR1 is SGHNT and CDR2 is YYREEE (reference sequence). The CDR3 loop spans 16 amino acids. CDR3 region: CASNSVGRGYHTEAFF. The CDR3, as DNA: TGTGCCAGCAATTCGGTAGGGCGGGGGTATCACACTGAAGCTTTCTTT.

The V and J genes are TRBV7-8 and TRBJ1-2, with 8 bases lining up with TRBD1. This CDR3 comprises 14 residues. CDR1 and CDR2 (germline): SGHVS, FQNEAQ. Trimming at V came to 2 bases and at J to 4 bases, leaving 3 bases not matched to a gene. The CDR3 spells CASSLSGQAYGYTF. The CDR3 coding sequence is TGTGCCAGCAGCTTATCGGGACAGGCCTATGGCTACACCTTC.

The chain links TRBV2 to TRBJ1-4; a possible D gene is TRBD1 (6 bases). Germline V gene sequence: CDR1 SNHLY, CDR2 FYNNEI. The CDR3 length is 13 residues. V shed 6 bases and J shed 14 bases, with 19 bases lying between them. CDR3 sequence (DNA): TGTGCCAGCAGAGAGATGGATCAGGGGCTCCTGTTTTTT. It yields the protein CASREMDQGLLFF.

This clone was seen only once. The CDR3: CASSLDREGNIQYF. In DNA form, the CDR3 reads TGTGCCAGCAGCTTGGACAGGGAGGGAAACATTCAGTACTTC. This chain uses TRBV5-8 with TRBJ2-4, with D perhaps TRBD2 (7 bases). Germline-derived CDR1 and CDR2 are SGHTS and YDEGEE. This CDR3 has 14 amino acids. The V and J ends lost 0 bases and 6 bases respectively, with 10 bases between them.